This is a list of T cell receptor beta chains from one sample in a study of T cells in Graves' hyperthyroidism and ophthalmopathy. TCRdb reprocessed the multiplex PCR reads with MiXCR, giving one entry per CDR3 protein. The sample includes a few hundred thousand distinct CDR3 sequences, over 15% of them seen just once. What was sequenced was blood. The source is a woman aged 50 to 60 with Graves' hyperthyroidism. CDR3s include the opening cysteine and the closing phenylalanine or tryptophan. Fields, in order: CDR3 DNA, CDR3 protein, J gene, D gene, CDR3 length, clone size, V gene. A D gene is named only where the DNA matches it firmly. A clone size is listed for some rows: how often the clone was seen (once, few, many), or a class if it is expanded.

CDR3 DNA: TGTGCCAGCACTGAGGGAGGGGACAGACGAAACACCATATATTTT
CDR3 protein: CASTEGGDRRNTIYF
J gene: TRBJ1-3
D gene: TRBD1
CDR3 length: 15
clone size: NA
V gene: TRBV6-2/TRBV6-3

CDR3 DNA: TGTGCCAGCAGGCGGGAGGGTTTTGGCGACAGGAATGAGCAGTTCTTC
CDR3 protein: CASRREGFGDRNEQFF
J gene: TRBJ2-1
D gene: TRBD2
CDR3 length: 16
clone size: few
V gene: TRBV27

CDR3 DNA: TGCAGTGCTAGTGGGCTAGCGGGATCCTACGAGCAGTACTTC
CDR3 protein: CSASGLAGSYEQYF
J gene: TRBJ2-7
D gene: TRBD2
CDR3 length: 14
clone size: NA
V gene: TRBV20-1

CDR3 DNA: TGCAGTGCTACTACCGGGACAGGGGTAGGGACCCAGTACTTC
CDR3 protein: CSATTGTGVGTQYF
J gene: TRBJ2-5
D gene: TRBD1
CDR3 length: 14
clone size: few
V gene: TRBV20-1

CDR3 DNA: TGTGCCAGCAGTTTAGGAGACAGGGGGAGCGAGCAGTACTTC
CDR3 protein: CASSLGDRGSEQYF
J gene: TRBJ2-7
D gene: TRBD1
CDR3 length: 14
clone size: many
V gene: TRBV12-3/TRBV12-4

CDR3 DNA: TGTGCCAGCAGCCAAGCTATCGACAGGGCGACCGGGGAGCTGTTTTTT
CDR3 protein: CASSQAIDRATGELFF
J gene: TRBJ2-2
D gene: TRBD1
CDR3 length: 16
clone size: many
V gene: TRBV3-1

CDR3 DNA: TGTGCCAGCAGCTTAACAGGGGGATACGAGACCCAGTACTTC
CDR3 protein: CASSLTGGYETQYF
J gene: TRBJ2-5
D gene: TRBD1
CDR3 length: 14
clone size: NA
V gene: TRBV5-5

CDR3 DNA: TGTGCCAGCAGCGGGGACAGGGGGCTTAATGAGCAGTTCTTC
CDR3 protein: CASSGDRGLNEQFF
J gene: TRBJ2-1
D gene: TRBD1
CDR3 length: 14
clone size: many
V gene: TRBV11-3

CDR3 DNA: TGCAGTGCTATCCGGGACAGTCAAAACATTCAGTACTTC
CDR3 protein: CSAIRDSQNIQYF
J gene: TRBJ2-4
D gene: TRBD1
CDR3 length: 13
clone size: NA
V gene: TRBV20-1

CDR3 DNA: TGCGCCAGCAGCCAACACGGGCGGCCCCAGCATTTT
CDR3 protein: CASSQHGRPQHF
J gene: TRBJ1-5
D gene: NA
CDR3 length: 12
clone size: many
V gene: TRBV4-1

CDR3 DNA: TGTGCCAGCAGCTTAGCGCCGTTGGATACCGGGGAGCTGTTTTTT
CDR3 protein: CASSLAPLDTGELFF
J gene: TRBJ2-2
D gene: NA
CDR3 length: 15
clone size: many
V gene: TRBV11-1

CDR3 DNA: TGTGCCAGCTCACCGGGACAGGAAGGTGAAAAACTGTTTTTT
CDR3 protein: CASSPGQEGEKLFF
J gene: TRBJ1-4
D gene: TRBD1
CDR3 length: 14
clone size: NA
V gene: TRBV18

CDR3 DNA: TGTGCCACCAGTGACCCAGGGACAGGGAGGGAGACCCAGTACTTC
CDR3 protein: CATSDPGTGRETQYF
J gene: TRBJ2-5
D gene: TRBD1
CDR3 length: 15
clone size: many
V gene: TRBV24-1

CDR3 DNA: TGCGCCAGCAGCTTGGCCGGGGAGTACACTGAAGCTTTCTTT
CDR3 protein: CASSLAGEYTEAFF
J gene: TRBJ1-1
D gene: NA
CDR3 length: 14
clone size: few
V gene: TRBV5-1

CDR3 DNA: TGTGCCAGCAGCTTAGAAGGGCGCCTAGGGACGCAGTATTTT
CDR3 protein: CASSLEGRLGTQYF
J gene: TRBJ2-3
D gene: NA
CDR3 length: 14
clone size: NA
V gene: TRBV11-3

CDR3 DNA: TGTGCCAGCAGTGAAGTAAGGGGCACTGAAGCTTCCTTT
CDR3 protein: CASSEVRGTEASF
J gene: TRBJ1-1
D gene: NA
CDR3 length: 13
clone size: NA
V gene: TRBV2

CDR3 DNA: TGTGCCAGCAGCCAGTCCGGGACGCATGAGCAGTTCTTC
CDR3 protein: CASSQSGTHEQFF
J gene: TRBJ2-1
D gene: NA
CDR3 length: 13
clone size: few
V gene: TRBV14

CDR3 DNA: TGTGCCACCACGGGGCAGACGACTGAAGCTTTCTTT
CDR3 protein: CATTGQTTEAFF
J gene: TRBJ1-1
D gene: NA
CDR3 length: 12
clone size: NA
V gene: TRBV11-2

CDR3 DNA: TGTGCCATCAGTGATTTCGAGGGACTAGCGGGTCAACTCGGGGAGCTGTTTTTT
CDR3 protein: CAISDFEGLAGQLGELFF
J gene: TRBJ2-2
D gene: TRBD2
CDR3 length: 18
clone size: NA
V gene: TRBV10-3

CDR3 DNA: TGTGCCAGCAGTCTTATGACAGCGGACACTGAAGCTTTCTTT
CDR3 protein: CASSLMTADTEAFF
J gene: TRBJ1-1
D gene: NA
CDR3 length: 14
clone size: NA
V gene: TRBV6-1

CDR3 DNA: TGTGCCAGCAGTGAAGCGCTTCAGGGTAGCTCACCCCTCCACTTT
CDR3 protein: CASSEALQGSSPLHF
J gene: TRBJ1-6
D gene: NA
CDR3 length: 15
clone size: NA
V gene: TRBV6-1

CDR3 DNA: TGTGCCAGCTCTACGGACAGGGCGGAAAAACTGTTTTTT
CDR3 protein: CASSTDRAEKLFF
J gene: TRBJ1-4
D gene: TRBD1
CDR3 length: 13
clone size: many
V gene: TRBV18

CDR3 DNA: TGTGCCAGCAGCGGGCGAGGAGGGACAAGAAGCACAGATACGCAGTATTTT
CDR3 protein: CASSGRGGTRSTDTQYF
J gene: TRBJ2-3
D gene: NA
CDR3 length: 17
clone size: few
V gene: TRBV7-6

CDR3 DNA: TGTGCCAGCAGGGCCGGGACAGGGGACTACGAGCAGTACTTC
CDR3 protein: CASRAGTGDYEQYF
J gene: TRBJ2-7
D gene: TRBD1
CDR3 length: 14
clone size: NA
V gene: TRBV6-2/TRBV6-3

CDR3 DNA: TGTGCCATCAGGGATCCCGGGACAGGGTCTTCCTACGAGCAGTACTTC
CDR3 protein: CAIRDPGTGSSYEQYF
J gene: TRBJ2-7
D gene: TRBD1
CDR3 length: 16
clone size: few
V gene: TRBV10-3

CDR3 DNA: TGCGCCAGCAGCCAAGGAGATGGACGGATCTATGGCTACACCTTC
CDR3 protein: CASSQGDGRIYGYTF
J gene: TRBJ1-2
D gene: NA
CDR3 length: 15
clone size: few
V gene: TRBV4-1

CDR3 DNA: TGTGCCAGCAGCCAGGGATTCACTTTATTCAACAATGAGCAGTTCTTC
CDR3 protein: CASSQGFTLFNNEQFF
J gene: TRBJ2-1
D gene: NA
CDR3 length: 16
clone size: few
V gene: TRBV4-2

CDR3 DNA: TGTGCCAGCAATCCCCCCGAGTCAGATACGCAGTATTTT
CDR3 protein: CASNPPESDTQYF
J gene: TRBJ2-3
D gene: NA
CDR3 length: 13
clone size: few
V gene: TRBV6-1

CDR3 DNA: TGTGCCAGCAGCGACGCCGGGACTAGCGGGATCAATGAGCAGTTCTTC
CDR3 protein: CASSDAGTSGINEQFF
J gene: TRBJ2-1
D gene: TRBD2
CDR3 length: 16
clone size: many
V gene: TRBV3-1

CDR3 DNA: TGTGCCAGCAAAAGCGGTAGCTCCTACAATGAGCAGTTCTTC
CDR3 protein: CASKSGSSYNEQFF
J gene: TRBJ2-1
D gene: NA
CDR3 length: 14
clone size: NA
V gene: TRBV27

CDR3 DNA: TGTGCCAGCAGTGTTAGGCTTATTTACTCTATTCAGTACTTC
CDR3 protein: CASSVRLIYSIQYF
J gene: TRBJ2-4
D gene: NA
CDR3 length: 14
clone size: many
V gene: TRBV2

CDR3 DNA: TGTGCCAGCAGCCTCATCAATGAGCAGTTCTTC
CDR3 protein: CASSLINEQFF
J gene: TRBJ2-1
D gene: NA
CDR3 length: 11
clone size: few
V gene: TRBV28

CDR3 DNA: TGCAGTGCTAGGAAATCGGACAGTATCCAAGAGACCCAGTACTTC
CDR3 protein: CSARKSDSIQETQYF
J gene: TRBJ2-5
D gene: NA
CDR3 length: 15
clone size: NA
V gene: TRBV20-1

CDR3 DNA: TGTGCCAGCAGTTTTCCGGGACAGGGTGTCGCTGAAGCTTTCTTT
CDR3 protein: CASSFPGQGVAEAFF
J gene: TRBJ1-1
D gene: TRBD1
CDR3 length: 15
clone size: many
V gene: TRBV6-1

CDR3 DNA: TGTGCCAGCAGCACTAGCGGGAGGCAAGAGACCCAGTACTTC
CDR3 protein: CASSTSGRQETQYF
J gene: TRBJ2-5
D gene: TRBD2
CDR3 length: 14
clone size: NA
V gene: TRBV9

CDR3 DNA: TGTGCCAGCAGTAGAGGGAACTCCTACGAGCAGTACTTC
CDR3 protein: CASSRGNSYEQYF
J gene: TRBJ2-7
D gene: NA
CDR3 length: 13
clone size: few
V gene: TRBV6-1

CDR3 DNA: TGCAGTGCTAGAGAATGGACTAGCGGGATGTTGTTCGAGCAGTACTTC
CDR3 protein: CSAREWTSGMLFEQYF
J gene: TRBJ2-7
D gene: TRBD2
CDR3 length: 16
clone size: NA
V gene: TRBV20-1

CDR3 DNA: TGTGCCAGCAACCAGCGGGATTGGCGGGATGAGCAGTTCTTC
CDR3 protein: CASNQRDWRDEQFF
J gene: TRBJ2-1
D gene: TRBD2
CDR3 length: 14
clone size: NA
V gene: TRBV5-5

CDR3 DNA: TGTGCCAGCGGCGGGAGACTGCTGTTCTTC
CDR3 protein: CASGGRLLFF
J gene: TRBJ2-1
D gene: TRBD2
CDR3 length: 10
clone size: once
V gene: TRBV28

CDR3 DNA: TGTGCCAGCGGGACTCCGGGACTAGCGGACAATGAGCAGTTCTTC
CDR3 protein: CASGTPGLADNEQFF
J gene: TRBJ2-1
D gene: TRBD2
CDR3 length: 15
clone size: many
V gene: TRBV2

CDR3 DNA: TGTGCCAGCAGTTACTCGAGATCTCTACGGCCCGAGGGCACTGAAGCTTTCTTT
CDR3 protein: CASSYSRSLRPEGTEAFF
J gene: TRBJ1-1
D gene: NA
CDR3 length: 18
clone size: many
V gene: TRBV6-2/TRBV6-3

CDR3 DNA: TGTGCCAGCAGCGCATGGGACAGTTCAGCCCCTGGAAACACCATATATTTT
CDR3 protein: CASSAWDSSAPGNTIYF
J gene: TRBJ1-3
D gene: TRBD1
CDR3 length: 17
clone size: few
V gene: TRBV9

CDR3 DNA: TGTGCCAGCAGCATAAGGGTAGGCTATGGCTACACCTTC
CDR3 protein: CASSIRVGYGYTF
J gene: TRBJ1-2
D gene: NA
CDR3 length: 13
clone size: NA
V gene: TRBV27

CDR3 DNA: TGTGCCAGCTCACCCCGGGGACTAGCGGGAGGCGACGAGCAGTTCTTC
CDR3 protein: CASSPRGLAGGDEQFF
J gene: TRBJ2-1
D gene: TRBD2
CDR3 length: 16
clone size: NA
V gene: TRBV18

CDR3 DNA: TGTGCCAGCAGCCCGCGACCAACTAGTCCAGATGAGCAGTTCTTC
CDR3 protein: CASSPRPTSPDEQFF
J gene: TRBJ2-1
D gene: NA
CDR3 length: 15
clone size: NA
V gene: TRBV5-4

CDR3 DNA: TGTGCCAGCAGGCGGACAGGCAGCTCCTATAATTCACCCCCCCACTTT
CDR3 protein: CASRRTGSSYNSPPHF
J gene: TRBJ1-6
D gene: TRBD1
CDR3 length: 16
clone size: few
V gene: TRBV12-3/TRBV12-4

CDR3 DNA: TGTGCCAGCAGTTTCCGGGACAGCACTGAAGCTTTCTTT
CDR3 protein: CASSFRDSTEAFF
J gene: TRBJ1-1
D gene: TRBD1
CDR3 length: 13
clone size: many
V gene: TRBV6-1

CDR3 DNA: TGTGCCAGTAGTATAGATCTGGGACAGGGAGCATCTGGGGCCAACGTCCTGACTTTC
CDR3 protein: CASSIDLGQGASGANVLTF
J gene: TRBJ2-6
D gene: TRBD1
CDR3 length: 19
clone size: once
V gene: TRBV19